This T cell receptor beta chain was profiled in a study of T cell repertoires in cytomegalovirus infection. Study-level background: Both CMV infection and a matching HLA type were indicated by public TCR beta signatures.

One entry per CDR3 protein results from TCRdb running MiXCR on the reads. The table shows around 430,000 distinct CDR3 sequences, with more than 40% occurring only once. Broader study findings: There were HLA-C-restricted CMV-specific TCR beta clonotypes dominating the ex vivo response. Cumulative public TCR beta family frequency identified carriers of CMV plus the relevant HLA.

Regarding this clonotype: Its antigen remains unknown.

The CDR3 sequence is 14 residues long. Trimming shortened V by 4 bases and J by 6 bases, and 13 bases separated the two germline ends. The germline V gene encodes CDR1 MGHRA and CDR2 YSYEKL. Sample: cultured PBMCs, taken from culture after CMV antigen stimulation. The chain is built from TRBV4-1 and TRBJ2-1, with D possibly called TRBD1 or TRBD2 (5 bases each). The TCR comes from a human donor in good health (CMV status not recorded). Some clones in this sample may be carry-over from other donors' samples. The DNA for the CDR3 is TGCGCCAGCAGCCGAGCCCGGGGCAGCAATGAGCAGTTCTTC. It codes for CASSRARGSNEQFF.